These 5 T cell receptor beta chains were all obtained from the same sample, sequenced in a study of T cells in Graves' hyperthyroidism and ophthalmopathy. TCR beta CDR3 regions were amplified from RNA. Researchers ran a first-round RT-PCR on the TCR CDR3 using the HTBI primer set. Via MiXCR, TCRdb re-called the multiplex PCR reads, giving one row per CDR3 protein. The sample lists about 420,000 distinct CDR3 sequences; roughly 13% were seen once. Sample: blood. These receptors came from a woman between 18 and 29 years old with Graves' hyperthyroidism.

The table lists this clonotype with many counts. The rearrangement uses TRBV7-8 and TRBJ2-5; D may be TRBD2 (7 bases). The CDR3 sequence is 12 residues long. Germline V gene data show CDR1 as SGHVS and CDR2 as FQNEAQ. V gave up 11 bases and J gave up 5 bases, with 15 bases separating them. Here the CDR3 reads CASSGGHETQYF. DNA of the CDR3: TGTGCCTCGTCCGGGGGGCACGAGACCCAGTACTTC.

The rearrangement joins TRBV27 to TRBJ2-7; no clear D gene. The CDR3 consists of 15 residues. CDR1 MNHEY and CDR2 SMNVEV come from the germline V gene (reference sequence). Trimming removed 1 base at V and 3 bases at J, with 13 bases between. The CDR3 sequence: CASSLWSDNYYEQYF. The CDR3, as DNA: TGTGCCAGCAGTTTATGGAGTGATAACTACTACGAGCAGTACTTC.

This clonotype was recorded many times. This chain uses TRBV20-1 with TRBJ2-3, with 9 bases fitting TRBD2. The CDR3 is 16 residues long. Germline trimming cut 6 bases from V and 5 bases from J; bases unmatched to any gene: 15. The V gene's germline CDR1 is DFQATT and CDR2 SNEGSKA (reference sequence). CDR3 sequence (DNA): TGCAGTGCAGACCCCGGGGTAGCGGGAGTTGGAGATACGCAGTATTTT. Translated: CSADPGVAGVGDTQYF.

The chain is built from TRBV28 and TRBJ2-7, with 12 bases fitting TRBD2. Germline CDR1 is MDHEN and CDR2 is SYDVKM. This CDR3 is built from 20 residues. Trimming cost V 3 bases and J 3 bases; bases outside gene matches: 18. CDR3 region: CASSLGPGARLTSGSYEQYF. The DNA for the CDR3 is TGTGCCAGCAGTTTGGGCCCCGGGGCCCGGCTGACTAGCGGGAGCTACGAGCAGTACTTC.

The table lists this clonotype with many counts. Its ends do not fully match the called genes, so a read error is possible. CDR3: CASSEGTSGIYEQYF. The CDR3 DNA sequence: TGTGCCAGCAGCGAAGGGACTAGCGGGATCTACGAGCAGTACTTC. The chain couples TRBV6-1 to TRBJ2-7; 13 bases match TRBD2. The CDR3 has 15 residues. Per germline, CDR1 MNHNS and CDR2 SASEGT.